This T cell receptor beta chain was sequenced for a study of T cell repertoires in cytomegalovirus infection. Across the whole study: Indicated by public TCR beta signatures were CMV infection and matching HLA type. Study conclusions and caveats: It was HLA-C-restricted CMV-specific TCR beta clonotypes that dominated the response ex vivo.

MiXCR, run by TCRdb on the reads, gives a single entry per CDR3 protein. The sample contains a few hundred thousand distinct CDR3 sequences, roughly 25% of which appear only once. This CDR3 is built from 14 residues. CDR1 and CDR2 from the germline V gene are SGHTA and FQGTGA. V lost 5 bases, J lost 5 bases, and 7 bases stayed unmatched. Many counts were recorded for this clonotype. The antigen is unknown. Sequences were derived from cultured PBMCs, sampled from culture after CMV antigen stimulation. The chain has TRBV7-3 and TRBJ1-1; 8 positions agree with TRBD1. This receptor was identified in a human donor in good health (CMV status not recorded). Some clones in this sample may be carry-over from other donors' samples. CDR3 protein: CASSAGTGGTEAFF. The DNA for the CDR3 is TGTGCCAGCAGCGCCGGGACAGGCGGGACTGAAGCTTTCTTT.